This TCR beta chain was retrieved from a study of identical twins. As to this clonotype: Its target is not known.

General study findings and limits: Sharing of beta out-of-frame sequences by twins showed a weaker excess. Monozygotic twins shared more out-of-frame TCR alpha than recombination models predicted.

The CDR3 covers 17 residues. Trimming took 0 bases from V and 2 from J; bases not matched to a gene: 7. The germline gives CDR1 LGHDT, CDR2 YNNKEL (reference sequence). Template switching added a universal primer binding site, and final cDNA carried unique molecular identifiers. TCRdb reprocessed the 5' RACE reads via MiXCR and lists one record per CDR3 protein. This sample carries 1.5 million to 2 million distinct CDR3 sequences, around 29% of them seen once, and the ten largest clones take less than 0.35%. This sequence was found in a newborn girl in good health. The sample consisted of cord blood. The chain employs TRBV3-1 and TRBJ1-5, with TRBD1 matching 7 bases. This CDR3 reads CASSQDAGGGGNQPQHF. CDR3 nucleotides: TGTGCCAGCAGCCAAGACGCAGGGGGGGGAGGCAATCAGCCCCAGCATTTT.